These 3 T cell receptor beta chains were all obtained from the same sample, sequenced in a study of persistence of HIV-infected CD4 T cells. Anti-CD3/anti-CD28 beads served as a nonspecific positive control stimulus. Sorting selected CD4+ T cells upregulating both CD40 ligand and CD69. These receptors' antigens are unknown. The libraries were made with immunoSEQ version 4 in survey mode. The data were produced by immunoSEQ multiplex PCR, yet TCRdb's version contains in-frame clones alone and is incomplete. The profile shows 40,000 to 55,000 clones, approximately 90% of them singletons. The starting material was CD4+ T cells sorted from PBMCs after roughly 17-hour stimulation, obtained from a patient who received antiretroviral therapy. The receptors originated from an adult woman with HIV who was CMV-seropositive.

The chain carries TRBV10-3 and TRBJ2-2; 8 bases align to TRBD1. The CDR3 covers 14 residues. Germline-derived CDR1 and CDR2 are ENHRY and SYGVKD. J was trimmed by 5 bases and V by 8 bases; bases with no gene match: 7. CDR3 sequence (DNA): TGTGCCATCCCTTCGGGACAGGTAACCGGGGAGCTGTTTTTT. Protein: CAIPSGQVTGELFF.

This chain joins TRBV6-4 and TRBJ2-1, with TRBD1 as a possible D gene (6 bases). Germline lookup yields CDR1 MRHNA and CDR2 SNTAGT. The CDR3 loop spans 15 amino acids. V was trimmed by 6 bases and J by 6 bases, leaving 18 bases between them. CDR3 DNA sequence: TGTGCCAGCAGCCGGACAGCCCTTGAGGGCAATGAGCAGTTCTTC. Its translation: CASSRTALEGNEQFF.

The rearrangement uses TRBV7-8 and TRBJ2-7; 9 positions agree with TRBD1. Germline V gene sequence: CDR1 SGHVS, CDR2 FQNEAQ. J was trimmed by 5 bases and V by 4 bases; bases with no gene match: 12. CDR3 length equals 16 residues. CDR3 DNA: TGTGCCAGCAGCTCCCATCTGGGGACAGGGTCCCACGAGCAGTACTTC. Encoded protein: CASSSHLGTGSHEQYF.